What follows are 2 T cell receptor beta chains derived from one specimen sequenced in a study of early T cells in non-severe SARS-CoV-2 infection. TCRdb redid the calling of the 5' RACE reads with MiXCR, one entry per CDR3 protein. Of some 40,000 distinct CDR3 sequences in the sample, 5.3% were seen once. The sample taken for sequencing was whole blood. Source of these receptors: an adult who was a healthcare worker with PCR-confirmed SARS-CoV-2 infection or an uninfected control (not recorded which).

This clonotype was detected many times. The chain joins TRBV2 to TRBJ1-1, with D possibly TRBD1 on 6 matching bases. Trimming removed 2 bases from V and 1 base from J, with 23 bases in between. In germline, CDR1 is SNHLY, CDR2 FYNNEI. The length of the CDR3 is 19 residues. This CDR3 reads CASSEKRTDSKQRNTEAFF. The CDR3 nucleotides read TGTGCCAGCAGTGAAAAAAGGACAGACAGTAAGCAAAGGAACACTGAAGCTTTCTTT.

This clonotype has at least ten counts. One junction end disagrees with the germline gene, perhaps due to a read error. The chain joins TRBV4-2 to TRBJ1-2, with D possibly matching TRBD1 (5 bases). The CDR3 covers 17 residues. Germline CDR1 reads LGHNA; CDR2 reads YNFKEQ. The CDR3 reads CASSKEGLAGLISGYTF. As DNA, the CDR3 is TGTGCCAGCAGCAAAGAGGGTCTCGCGGGACTGATTTCTGGCTACACCTTC.